This entry concerns a single T cell receptor (beta chain). Its antigen remains unidentified. No base-level quality is on record; no much larger clone is a single base apart. This entry belongs to a study of CD8+CD57+ T cells in acquired aplastic anemia (dated by TCRdb to 2016 to 2019). In the study overall: Extracted DNA from sorted CD4+ and CD8+ cells averaged around 3.2 ug, ranging from roughly 0.17 to 30 ug. Healthy donor samples averaged roughly 9.9 million reads for CD4+ and 11 million to 12 million for CD8+ cells.

Genomic DNA served as template for TCR beta VDJ combination and CDR3 sequence profiling. An Illumina HiSeq 2000 was used for TCR repertoire sequencing. Under the source paper's analysis protocol: Repertoire assessment relied on Simpson's diversity index, CDR3 size and DJ length profiles, and TRBV/TRBJ rearrangement plots. The most abundant DNA sequence in the deep sequencing data was taken as the immunodominant clone. CDR3 amino acid sequences were screened for sharing across subjects and compared with published repertoires and the VDJdb database. The public sequencing data were trimmed at Q25 with fastp and processed into clonotypes with MiXCR by TCRdb, which kept only in-frame beta chains. Each CDR3 protein appears once, grouped with its most common genes and DNA. The V and J calls come from TCRdb's annotation, not from the publication. Across this sample there are a few hundred thousand distinct CDR3 sequences, with 65% to 80% seen only once. The ten biggest clones cover 4% of the sample.

In this study, sorted CD4+ and CD8+ T cells from the blood of healthy subjects and of severe aplastic anemia patients had their TCR repertoires deep-sequenced. Ficoll-Paque density gradient centrifugation was used to isolate peripheral blood mononuclear cells. CD4+ and CD8+ T cells were sorted by FACS or magnetic beads before DNA extraction. Including the terminal cysteine and phenylalanine, the CDR3 comprises 16 residues. The retained sequence is limited to the CDR3, 48 bases, with the frame set at the first base. Relative to germline, V is missing 5 bases and J is missing 0 bases, with 6 bases of the junction outside any gene match. CDR1 and CDR2 are read off the germline V gene as ENHRY and SYGVKD. On the study overall, not on this receptor specifically: Patients and healthy controls showed no significant difference in CD8+ Simpson's diversity (P=0.060). Around 28 CD8+ CDR3 sequences were found to be shared between patients and controls, but these sequences appeared to be highly expressed in patients and within the immunodominant clones of the patients.

This sequence was found in a human donor in good health, serving as a control. The sample was sorted CD4+, CD8+, or CD8+CD57+ T cells (not recorded which) from PBMCs. The chain is assembled from TRBV10-3 and TRBJ2-1; a stretch of 8 junction bases matches TRBD2. The DNA sequence is TGTGCCATCAGTCCAACCGGGACTAGCTCCTACAATGAGCAGTTCTTC. Translated, this is CAISPTGTSSYNEQFF.